This T cell receptor (beta chain) was obtained from a study of T cell repertoires in cytomegalovirus infection (dated by TCRdb to the late 2010s). General notes on the study: Recently identified HLA-C-restricted CMV epitopes, whose presentation resists viral immunomodulation, were targeted by peptide stimulations together with well-studied HLA-B-restricted epitopes. Donor HLA type was relevant to the analysis, as public TCR beta signatures indicated carriage of CMV infection together with the matching HLA type.

Per the publication, the treatment or condition label means: in vitro stimulation with specific CMV peptide epitopes to enrich CMV-specific T cells. The sequencing machine was an Illumina HiSeq 1500. TCRdb reanalyzed the raw reads on its own, using fastp at Q25 for trimming and MiXCR for clone calling, and kept in-frame beta chains. Every entry covers one CDR3 protein and lists the most common genes and DNA from its rows. The sample table shows some 110,000 distinct CDR3 sequences, and around 32% are seen once. The top ten constitute about 53% of the sample. Study-wide conclusions, independent of this receptor: Cumulative frequency of public TCR beta family members discriminated carriers of CMV infection plus the relevant HLA type in this cohort and an independent roughly 350-donor cohort. The ex vivo response was dominated by HLA-C-restricted CMV-specific TCR beta clonotypes, and the single most frequent clonotype in two of eight donors was supplied by these HLA-C-restricted clonotypes.

In the case of this clonotype: Its antigen remains unidentified. No quality values exist for individual bases; no much larger clone is one base distant.

V and J lose 6 bases and 8 bases, and a span of 17 bases separates them. In the germline V gene, CDR1 corresponds to SNHLY and CDR2 to FYNNEI. The CDR3 numbers 14 residues from cysteine through phenylalanine. The only DNA kept is the CDR3, 42 bases in frame from the first base. Material: CD8+ T cells from cultured PBMCs, obtained from culture after CMV antigen stimulation. This sequence was found in a human donor in good health (CMV status not recorded). Some clones in this sample may be carry-over from other donors' samples. The rearrangement joined TRBV2 to TRBJ2-4; the D call is tentative, TRBD1 or TRBD2, as each matches 6 bases. The bases are TGTGCCAGCAGAGCCAGGGGACTGAAAGACATTCAGTACTTC. It specifies CASRARGLKDIQYF.